Below are 29 T cell receptor beta chains sequenced from a single sample in a study of cytomegalovirus exposure and HLA in healthy donors. The primer mix had 60 Vbeta and 13 Jbeta primers. The method was immunoSEQ multiplex PCR; TCRdb's version includes in-frame clones alone and lacks a portion of them. The table lists about 44,000 clones, around 90% of them singletons. Sample: PBMCs. These receptors originate from a woman between 35 and 50 years old in good health and CMV-seropositive.

The rearrangement uses TRBV18 and TRBJ1-1; no firm D call. V shed 0 bases and J shed 7 bases, with 6 bases lying between them. The CDR3 loop spans 12 amino acids. Germline V gene lookup returns CDR1 KGHSH and CDR2 LQKENI. The CDR3 sequence is CASSPPAGEAFF. The CDR3 DNA follows: TGTGCCAGCTCACCACCGGCGGGTGAAGCTTTCTTT.

This clone was recorded once. The gene calls are TRBV5-8 and TRBJ2-1, with a tentative D call TRBD2 (5 bases). The CDR3 loop spans 18 amino acids. Germline CDR1 and CDR2: SGHTS and YDEGEE. V was clipped by 0 bases and J by 1 base, with 17 bases between them. The CDR3 loop is CASSLVIRGAESYNEQFF. CDR3 DNA: TGTGCCAGCAGCTTGGTAATCCGAGGAGCGGAGTCCTACAATGAGCAGTTCTTC.

The chain is built from TRBV9 and TRBJ2-7; possibly TRBD2 for D (6 bases). V shed 4 bases and J shed 1 base, with 18 bases lying between them. Germline V gene sequence: CDR1 SGDLS, CDR2 YYNGEE. The CDR3 runs 16 residues. This chain's CDR3 is CASSPGGLTDSYEQYF. The CDR3 DNA reads TGTGCCAGCAGCCCAGGAGGGCTGACAGATTCCTACGAGCAGTACTTC.

The chain links TRBV6-6 to TRBJ1-5, with D hard to call. This CDR3 is built from 14 residues. The germline gives CDR1 MNHNY, CDR2 SVGAGI (reference sequence). V was shortened by 2 bases and J by 0 bases, with 5 bases between the two germline ends. The CDR3 region has the DNA TGTGCCAGCAGTTACACTGATAGCAATCAGCCCCAGCATTTT. Translating gives CASSYTDSNQPQHF.

This chain connects TRBV2 to TRBJ1-4; the D is unclear. Per the germline V gene, CDR1 is SNHLY and CDR2 is FYNNEI. Trimming stripped 4 bases from V and 0 bases from J, with 9 bases between. The CDR3 is 15 residues long. CDR3 sequence: CASSVTRATNEKLFF. The CDR3 DNA follows: TGTGCCAGCAGTGTCACCCGCGCAACTAATGAAAAACTGTTTTTT.

This chain uses TRBV4-1 with TRBJ1-2; D is perhaps TRBD1 (6 bases). V lost 0 bases and J 8 bases, leaving 10 bases between the germline ends. Per the germline V gene, CDR1 is MGHRA and CDR2 is YSYEKL. The CDR3 is made up of 13 amino acids. CDR3 bases: TGCGCCAGCAGCCAAGAAGGGGGTTGGGGCTACACCTTC. This encodes CASSQEGGWGYTF.

Written as DNA, the CDR3 is TGTGCCAGCACCCCGGGACTAGCGGGGAATGAGCAGTTCTTC. Translating gives CASTPGLAGNEQFF. The gene calls are TRBV27 and TRBJ2-1, with 13 bases lining up with TRBD2. This CDR3 is 14 amino acids long. The germline V gene encodes CDR1 MNHEY and CDR2 SMNVEV (reference sequence). The V gene end was trimmed by 7 bases and the J gene end by 7 bases; junction bases not matched to a gene: 4.

The J gene is TRBJ2-2, the V gene TRBV9, with a weak D call TRBD2 (5 bases). Looked up from germline, CDR1 is SGDLS and CDR2 is YYNGEE. The CDR3 runs to 17 residues. V lost 3 bases, J lost 7 bases, and 22 bases lay in between. The CDR3 DNA reads as TGTGCCAGCAGCGGGACGGACTCTTTGGTCGTCGGCGGGGAGCTGTTTTTT. It encodes CASSGTDSLVVGGELFF.

This sequence joins TRBV13 and TRBJ2-1; 11 bases map to TRBD2. The CDR3 runs to 16 residues. V dropped 4 bases and J dropped 5; count of bases not matched to a gene: 7. Per the germline V gene, CDR1 is PRHDT and CDR2 is FYEKMQ (reference sequence). The CDR3 loop is CASSSRGTSGHNEQFF. The DNA for the CDR3 is TGTGCCAGCAGCTCAAGGGGGACTAGCGGCCACAATGAGCAGTTCTTC.

V gene TRBV7-8 combines with J gene TRBJ1-1; 7 bases line up with TRBD1. The CDR3 covers 15 residues. Germline CDR1 reads SGHVS; CDR2 reads FQNEAQ. Losses at the gene ends were 5 bases for V and 0 bases for J; bases not matched to a gene: 6. The CDR3 bases are TGTGCCAGCAGCCTCGGGGGACAGCTGAACACTGAAGCTTTCTTT. Its protein product is CASSLGGQLNTEAFF.

The chain combines TRBV7-6 with TRBJ1-6; 7 nucleotides match TRBD1. Germline V gives CDR1 SGHVS, CDR2 FNYEAQ. CDR3 length equals 14 residues. Trimming took 4 bases from V and 8 from J; bases not matched to a gene: 5. DNA for the CDR3: TGTGCCAGCAGCTCGGACAGGTCGTATTCACCCCTCCACTTT. It codes for CASSSDRSYSPLHF.

DNA for the CDR3: TGTGCCAGCAGCCCCGCTAGCGGGAGCCACGAGCAGTACTTC. Encoded protein: CASSPASGSHEQYF. The chain is built from TRBV28 and TRBJ2-7, with TRBD2 matching 10 bases. CDR1 MDHEN and CDR2 SYDVKM come from the germline V gene. This CDR3 comprises 14 residues. Trimming cost V 6 bases and J 5 bases; bases outside gene matches: 7.

J is TRBJ1-1 and V is TRBV6-6, with D uncertain. CDR3 length: 15 amino acids. The germline gives CDR1 MNHNY, CDR2 SVGAGI (reference sequence). Trimming removed 0 bases at V and 5 bases at J, with 13 bases between. The CDR3 sequence is CASSYSIWGGTEAFF. The CDR3 DNA follows: TGTGCCAGCAGTTACTCGATCTGGGGAGGGACTGAAGCTTTCTTT.

This clone was detected once. The rearrangement links TRBV13 to TRBJ1-2; D gene unclear. V was pared by 0 bases and J by 8 bases, with 16 bases between. Germline CDR1 and CDR2: PRHDT and FYEKMQ (reference sequence). CDR3 length: 15 residues. The CDR3 DNA is TGTGCCAGCAGCTTAGGGTCGGCAGGTTCTTACGGCTACACCTTC. It encodes CASSLGSAGSYGYTF.

The genes are TRBV7-2 and TRBJ2-7, with unresolved D. Germline V lookup: CDR1 SGHTA, CDR2 FQGNSA. This CDR3 spans 15 amino acids. The V and J ends lost 7 bases and 2 bases respectively, with 18 bases between them. CDR3 in DNA: TGTGCCAGCACCCCCCGCGGCAGACCAACCTACGAGCAGTACTTC. Its translation: CASTPRGRPTYEQYF. Together with reference TRBV7-2 and TRBJ2-7, the CDR3 gives the full variable domain: GAGVSQSPSNKVTEKGKDVELRCDPISGHTALYWYRQSLGQGLEFLIYFQGNSAPDKSGLPSDRFSAERTGGSVSTLTIQRTQQEDSAVYLCASTPRGRPTYEQYFGPGTRLTVT.

The chain employs TRBV2 and TRBJ1-3; 7 bases are a match to TRBD1. Trimming at V came to 6 bases and at J to 0 bases, leaving 8 bases not matched to a gene. From germline, CDR1 is SNHLY and CDR2 FYNNEI. This CDR3 is 16 amino acids long. CDR3 in DNA: TGTGCCAGCAGCACCGGGACAGTCTCCTCTGGAAACACCATATATTTT. Its translation is CASSTGTVSSGNTIYF. Full variable domain (rest looked up from reference TRBV2 and TRBJ1-3): EPEVTQTPSHQVTQMGQEVILRCVPISNHLYFYWYRQILGQKVEFLVSFYNNEISEKSEIFDDQFSVERPDGSNFTLKIRSTKLEDSAMYFCASSTGTVSSGNTIYFGEGSWLTVV.

As regards this clone: Relative to the germline gene, one junction end is altered; a read error may explain this. The chain joins TRBV7-9 to TRBJ2-3; D remains unclear. CDR3 length: 9 residues. Germline V gene lookup returns CDR1 SEHNR and CDR2 FQNEAQ (reference sequence). The CDR3 bases are TGTGCCAGCAGCTCGCAGGCTATTTTT. Protein: CASSSQAIF.

The chain employs TRBV7-9 and TRBJ2-5, with D possibly being TRBD1 (6 bases). The germline V gene has CDR1 SEHNR and CDR2 FQNEAQ (reference sequence). Trimming pared 5 bases from V and 3 bases from J, leaving 16 bases between. This CDR3 contains 15 residues. CDR3 sequence (DNA): TGTGCCAGCAGCCTTGTTGGGGGCTCCAAAGAGACCCAGTACTTC. It specifies CASSLVGGSKETQYF.

The chain has TRBV19 and TRBJ1-1; 7 nucleotides match TRBD1. Trimming removed 4 bases from V and 4 bases from J; junction bases left unmatched: 12. The CDR3 has 16 residues. Germline assignment: CDR1 LNHDA and CDR2 SQIVND (reference sequence). CDR3 in amino acids: CASSTPSDRAVTEAFF. For the CDR3, the DNA is TGTGCCAGTAGTACCCCCTCCGACAGGGCCGTCACTGAAGCTTTCTTT.

The chain joins TRBV19 to TRBJ2-7, with D tentatively TRBD1 (6 bases). The germline V gene has CDR1 LNHDA and CDR2 SQIVND (reference sequence). Trimming removed 7 bases from V and 8 bases from J, with 18 bases in between. The CDR3 extends over 13 amino acids. CDR3 DNA: TGTGCCAGTATGGGCCTAGCTGGGGGCAAGCAGTACTTC. Residues: CASMGLAGGKQYF. Supplemented by reference TRBV19 and TRBJ2-7, the full variable domain reads DGGITQSPKYLFRKEGQNVTLSCEQNLNHDAMYWYRQDPGQGLRLIYYSQIVNDFQKGDIAEGYSVSREKKESFPLTVTSAQKNPTAFYLCASMGLAGGKQYFGPGTRLTVT.

This clone was seen just once. The chain employs TRBV4-1 and TRBJ2-5; no clear D. V was shortened by 5 bases and J by 5 bases, with 15 bases between the two germline ends. The CDR3 sequence is 14 residues long. Per germline, CDR1 MGHRA and CDR2 YSYEKL. The CDR3 sequence is CASSSVSARETQYF. The CDR3 DNA sequence: TGCGCCAGCAGCTCTGTCAGCGCGAGGGAGACCCAGTACTTC.

This clone was recorded once. The sample contains more than one DNA sequence encoding this CDR3. This rearrangement joins TRBV28 to TRBJ1-2, with 11 bases matching TRBD1. The CDR3 is 15 amino acids. Germline V CDR1 and CDR2: MDHEN, SYDVKM. Trimming cost V 7 bases and J 7 bases; bases outside gene matches: 11. The DNA of the CDR3 is TGTGCCAGCAAAGCTACCCGGGACAGGGGGAGTGGCTACACCTTC. Its translation is CASKATRDRGSGYTF.

This clone has more than one count but fewer than ten. The V and J genes are TRBV6-5 and TRBJ2-5; a weak D match, TRBD2 (6 bases). V shed 6 bases and J shed 5 bases, with 16 bases lying between them. Germline V gives CDR1 MNHEY, CDR2 SVGAGI. The CDR3 is made up of 14 amino acids. In DNA form, the CDR3 reads TGTGCCAGCAGGGGGACTGCGGCAGGGGAGACCCAGTACTTC. Its protein is CASRGTAAGETQYF.

V is TRBV23-1 and J is TRBJ1-5; D remains ambiguous. TRBV23-1 falls under the ORF class, with uncertain function. V shed 6 bases and J shed 6 bases, with 9 bases lying between them. This CDR3 comprises 12 residues. CDR3 amino acids: CASSLNSQPQHF. CDR3 in DNA: TGCGCCAGCAGCCTTAACTCTCAGCCCCAGCATTTT.

The gene calls are TRBV28 and TRBJ1-2; D gene uncertain. Germline lookup yields CDR1 MDHEN and CDR2 SYDVKM. Trimming cost V 6 bases and J 8 bases, with 13 bases left between them. This CDR3 spans 12 amino acids. In nucleotides, the CDR3 is TGTGCCAGCAGGGGAATGCCGGGGGGCTACACCTTC. Amino acids: CASRGMPGGYTF.

This clone occurred once. The chain joins TRBV15 to TRBJ2-3, with D perhaps TRBD1 (6 bases). CDR1 LNHNV and CDR2 YYDKDF come from the germline V gene (reference sequence). The V gene lost 5 bases and the J gene lost 3 bases, with 21 bases spanning the gap. The CDR3 totals 17 residues. The CDR3 sequence is CATSSTQGFGLTDTQYF. The CDR3 bases are TGTGCCACCAGCTCAACTCAGGGGTTCGGATTGACAGATACGCAGTATTTT.

CDR3 region: CASSLLTGTNEKLFF. CDR3 bases: TGCGCCAGCAGCCTGTTGACAGGGACTAATGAAAAACTGTTTTTT. This rearrangement joins TRBV5-1 to TRBJ1-4, with TRBD1 matching over 7 bases. The CDR3 loop spans 15 amino acids. Losses at the gene ends were 4 bases for V and 2 bases for J; bases not matched to a gene: 5. CDR1 and CDR2 from the germline V gene are SGHRS and YFSETQ.

The chain employs TRBV7-2 and TRBJ1-4; TRBD1 might be the D (5 bases). CDR1 is SGHTA and CDR2 is FQGNSA in the germline V gene. The CDR3 has 15 residues. V was pared by 5 bases and J by 0 bases, with 10 bases between. The CDR3 nucleotides read TGTGCCAGCAGCGGGCAGACAGCAACTAATGAAAAACTGTTTTTT. Amino acids: CASSGQTATNEKLFF.

The rearrangement uses TRBV5-1 and TRBJ2-7; D call uncertain. V was trimmed by 0 bases and J by 2 bases, leaving 6 bases between them. The CDR3 loop spans 13 amino acids. Germline V gene sequence: CDR1 SGHRS, CDR2 YFSETQ. The CDR3 region is CASSLADTYEQYF. The CDR3 DNA sequence: TGCGCCAGCAGCTTGGCAGACACCTACGAGCAGTACTTC.